This entry is about one TCR beta chain. Its antigen remains unknown. With 6 bases removed from V and 1 base from J, the gap between germline ends came to 15 bases. Germline V lookup: CDR1 MNHEY, CDR2 SVGEGT. The CDR3 contains 15 residues. The entry originates in a study of CD8+CD57+ T cells in acquired aplastic anemia. Study in general: Recorded DNA amounts for sorted CD4+ and CD8+ cells had an average of approximately 2.9 ug.

CDR3 and TCR beta VDJ profiling relied on genomic DNA as the template. MiXCR, run by TCRdb on the reads, gives a single entry per CDR3 protein. The sample records about 190,000 distinct CDR3 sequences, around 50% being singletons. General study points: Common to patients and controls were roughly 30 CD8+ CDR3 sequences.

The chain couples TRBV6-2 or TRBV6-3 to TRBJ1-1; D perhaps matches TRBD1 (5 bases). Sequenced: sorted CD4+, CD8+, or CD8+CD57+ T cells (not recorded which) from PBMCs. The TCR originated in a human donor in good health, serving as a control. The CDR3 region is CASSQSGTENTEAFF. CDR3 in DNA: TGTGCCAGCAGCCAGTCCGGGACCGAGAACACTGAAGCTTTCTTT.